This T cell receptor (beta chain) emerged from a study of T-cell memory formation after mild COVID-19. Study-wide results and limits: Researchers found some responding clones in pre-infection memory, a sign that cross-reactive memory joined. Day 15 to 85 contracting clones showed balanced CD4/CD8; later expanders leaned CD4+.

TCRdb re-called the 5' RACE reads with MiXCR, one entry per CDR3 protein. This table holds 250,000 to 350,000 distinct CDR3 sequences, roughly 13% found once. This clonotype was recorded a few times. The antigen is undetermined. The CDR3 covers 14 residues. The germline V gene encodes CDR1 SGHTA and CDR2 FQGNSA. Deletions cut 3 bases from V and 7 bases from J, with 16 bases between. The sequenced sample consisted of PBMCs or a T cell subset sorted from them (not recorded which). The receptor was isolated from a man in his late teens or twenties who had mild COVID-19 (a few samples of this study predate the infection). Cell type and time point are not known. The gene calls are TRBV7-2 and TRBJ2-7; weak D call: TRBD1 (6 bases). Written as DNA, the CDR3 is TGTGCCAGCAGCTTCCCTACAGGGACCCGGGAGCAGTACTTC. It specifies CASSFPTGTREQYF.